What follows describes a single TCR beta chain. As yet, its antigen is unknown. The data belong to a study of vaccination and CD4 T cells after COVID-19. Study background: Convalescent patients gave post-COVID blood a median approximately 100 days post-diagnosis, range 35 to 161.

General study findings and limits: Convalescent patients displayed spike mono-reactivity in 304 of 307 vaccine-specific clones.

The assay that was used to sequence DNA from cultured CD4+ T cells was the Oncomine TCR Beta short-read assay. One entry per CDR3 protein results from TCRdb running MiXCR on the PCR reads. The sample shows about 13,000 distinct CDR3 sequences, 56% of them seen only once. Treatment defined: approximately 10-day PBMC culture with coronavirus spike peptide pools or control peptides (ViraFEST assay). Expanded clonotypes were found by TCR sequencing after peptide-pool stimulation (ViraFEST). Germline V lookup: CDR1 DFQATT, CDR2 SNEGSKA (reference sequence). The CDR3 length is 13 residues. Trimming removed 0 bases from V and 3 bases from J, with 8 bases in between.

The receptor was isolated from a human donor who had recovered from COVID-19. Specimen: CD4+ T cells from blood, cultured in vitro. The V and J genes are TRBV20-1 and TRBJ1-1; D is ambiguous. The CDR3 DNA reads as TGCAGTGCTAGAGATCAGTACTACACTGAAGCTTTCTTT. It translates to CSARDQYYTEAFF.